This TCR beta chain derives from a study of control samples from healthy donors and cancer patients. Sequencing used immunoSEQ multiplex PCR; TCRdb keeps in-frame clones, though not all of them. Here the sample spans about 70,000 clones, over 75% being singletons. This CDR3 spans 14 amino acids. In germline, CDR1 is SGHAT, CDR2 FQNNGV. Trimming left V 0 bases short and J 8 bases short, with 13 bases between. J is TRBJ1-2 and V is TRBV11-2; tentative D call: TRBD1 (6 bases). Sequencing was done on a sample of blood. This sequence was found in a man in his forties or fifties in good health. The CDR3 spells CASSLEVRGWGYTF. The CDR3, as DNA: TGTGCCAGCAGCTTAGAGGTCAGGGGATGGGGCTACACCTTC.